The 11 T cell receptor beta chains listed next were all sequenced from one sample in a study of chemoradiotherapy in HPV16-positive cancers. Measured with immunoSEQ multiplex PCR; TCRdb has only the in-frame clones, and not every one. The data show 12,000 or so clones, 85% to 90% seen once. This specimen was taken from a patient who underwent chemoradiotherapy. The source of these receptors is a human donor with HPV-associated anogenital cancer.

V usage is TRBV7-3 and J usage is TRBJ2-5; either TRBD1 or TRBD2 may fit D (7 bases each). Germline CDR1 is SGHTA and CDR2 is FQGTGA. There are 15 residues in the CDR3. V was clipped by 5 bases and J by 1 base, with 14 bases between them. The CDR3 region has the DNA TGTGCCAGCAGCAAAGCGGGACAGTTCCAAGAGACCCAGTACTTC. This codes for CASSKAGQFQETQYF.

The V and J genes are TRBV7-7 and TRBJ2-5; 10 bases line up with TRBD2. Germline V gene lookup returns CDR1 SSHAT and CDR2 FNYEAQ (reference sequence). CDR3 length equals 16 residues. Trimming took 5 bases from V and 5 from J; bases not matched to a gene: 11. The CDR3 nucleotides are TGTGCCAGCAGCCCCCTGGGAGCGGGAGGGCTTGAGACCCAGTACTTC. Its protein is CASSPLGAGGLETQYF.

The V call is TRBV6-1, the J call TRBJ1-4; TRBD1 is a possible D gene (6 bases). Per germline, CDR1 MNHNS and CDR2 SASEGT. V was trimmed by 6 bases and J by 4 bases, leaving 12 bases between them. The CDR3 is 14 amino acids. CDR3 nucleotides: TGTGCCAGCAGAGGGGACAACTTTAATGAAAAACTGTTTTTT. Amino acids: CASRGDNFNEKLFF.

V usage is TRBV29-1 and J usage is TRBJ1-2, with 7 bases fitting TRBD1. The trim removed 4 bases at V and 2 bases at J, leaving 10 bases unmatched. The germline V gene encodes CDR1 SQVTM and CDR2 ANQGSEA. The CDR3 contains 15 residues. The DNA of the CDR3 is TGCAGCGTTGCAAGTTGGACAGGTGCGAACTATGGCTACACCTTC. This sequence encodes CSVASWTGANYGYTF.

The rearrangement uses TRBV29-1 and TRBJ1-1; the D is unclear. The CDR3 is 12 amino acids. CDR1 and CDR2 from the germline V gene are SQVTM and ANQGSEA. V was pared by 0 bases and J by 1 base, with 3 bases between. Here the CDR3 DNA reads TGCAGCGTTGAAGATCAGAACACTGAAGCTTTCTTT. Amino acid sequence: CSVEDQNTEAFF.

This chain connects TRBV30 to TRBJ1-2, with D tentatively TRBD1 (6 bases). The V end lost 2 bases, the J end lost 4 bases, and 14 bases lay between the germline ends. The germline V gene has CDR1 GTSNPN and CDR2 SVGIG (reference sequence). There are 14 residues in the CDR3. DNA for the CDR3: TGTGCCTGGAGTCCCCTACAGGGAATCTATGGCTACACCTTC. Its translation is CAWSPLQGIYGYTF.

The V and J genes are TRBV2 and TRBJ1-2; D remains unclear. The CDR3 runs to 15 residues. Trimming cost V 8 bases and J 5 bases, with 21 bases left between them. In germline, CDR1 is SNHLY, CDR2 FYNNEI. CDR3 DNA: TGTGCCAGCGGATCTTCACCGGACGCGATTTATGGCTACACCTTC. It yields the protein CASGSSPDAIYGYTF. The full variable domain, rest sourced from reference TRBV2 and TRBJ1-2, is EPEVTQTPSHQVTQMGQEVILRCVPISNHLYFYWYRQILGQKVEFLVSFYNNEISEKSEIFDDQFSVERPDGSNFTLKIRSTKLEDSAMYFCASGSSPDAIYGYTFGSGTRLTVV.

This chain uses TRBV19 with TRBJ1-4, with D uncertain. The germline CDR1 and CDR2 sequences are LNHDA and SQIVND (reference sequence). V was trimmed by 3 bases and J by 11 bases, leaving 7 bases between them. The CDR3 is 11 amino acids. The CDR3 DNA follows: TGTGCCAGTAGTATCGCCTGGAAACTGTTTTTT. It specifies CASSIAWKLFF.

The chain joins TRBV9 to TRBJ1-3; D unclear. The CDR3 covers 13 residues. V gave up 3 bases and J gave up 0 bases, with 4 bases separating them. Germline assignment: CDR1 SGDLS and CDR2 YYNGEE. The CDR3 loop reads CASSGFSGNTIYF. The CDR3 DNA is TGTGCCAGCAGCGGGTTCTCTGGAAACACCATATATTTT.

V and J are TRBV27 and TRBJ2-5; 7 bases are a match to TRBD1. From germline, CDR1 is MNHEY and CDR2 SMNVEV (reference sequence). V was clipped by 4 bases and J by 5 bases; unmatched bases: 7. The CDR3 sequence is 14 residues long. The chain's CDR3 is CASSSQGTGETQYF. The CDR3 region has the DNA TGTGCCAGCAGTTCACAGGGGACGGGGGAGACCCAGTACTTC.

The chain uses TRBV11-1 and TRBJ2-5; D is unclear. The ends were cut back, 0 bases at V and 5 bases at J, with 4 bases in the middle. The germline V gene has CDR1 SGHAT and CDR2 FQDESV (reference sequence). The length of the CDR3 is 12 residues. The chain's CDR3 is CASSLAGETQYF. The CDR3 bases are TGTGCCAGCAGCTTAGCGGGGGAGACCCAGTACTTC.